This T cell receptor (beta chain) was profiled in a study of blood T cells in healthy people across ages. For this clonotype: Its antigen is not known.

The germline V and J ends were trimmed by 0 bases and 4 bases, with 15 bases remaining between them. Germline V lookup: CDR1 LNHNV, CDR2 YYDKDF (reference sequence). The CDR3 is 16 residues long. Points from the study as a whole: TCR beta diversity, measured per million T cells, fell in a roughly linear way with age.

The people who gave samples were healthy Caucasians from Russia, aged roughly 6 to 100. Drawing of peripheral blood yielded about 9.7 milliliters from each donor. Alongside a J-beta primer mix, a sample-barcoded 5' primer served in a second PCR lasting roughly 7 to 12 cycles. Samples each returned at least 3 million CDR3-containing paired-end reads. Each CDR3 protein is one row after TCRdb ran MiXCR on the 5' RACE reads. The data hold some 900,000 distinct CDR3 sequences, with roughly 50% observed a single time. Source material: blood. The chain combines TRBV15 with TRBJ2-5; weak D call: TRBD1 (5 bases). This receptor was identified in a man younger than 45 in good health. The CDR3 loop reads CATSREGTGSLETQYF. The DNA for the CDR3 is TGTGCCACCAGCAGAGAGGGAACAGGCTCACTAGAGACCCAGTACTTC.